These 28 T cell receptor beta chains came from one sample sequenced in a study of CD8+CD57+ T cells in acquired aplastic anemia. TCR beta VDJ and CDR3 profiling used genomic DNA as template. TCRdb ran MiXCR on the reads and lists one entry per CDR3 protein. The data contain approximately 50,000 distinct CDR3 sequences, around two thirds of them seen just once; the ten biggest clones take up roughly 34%. Sequenced: sorted CD4+, CD8+, or CD8+CD57+ T cells (not recorded which) from PBMCs. The receptors stem from a human donor in good health, serving as a control.

The chain is built from TRBV19 and TRBJ2-7; tentatively, D is TRBD1 (5 bases). The V gene's germline CDR1 is LNHDA and CDR2 SQIVND (reference sequence). The CDR3 is 13 residues long. The V and J ends lost 7 bases and 2 bases respectively, with 12 bases between them. In DNA, the CDR3 is TGTGCCAGTAAACCCAGGGAAGCCTACGAGCAGTACTTC. It codes for CASKPREAYEQYF.

In this sample, this clonotype turned up many times. This may be a read error, as it is one base from a much larger clone. This chain links TRBV9 with TRBJ2-7; a possible D gene is TRBD2 (5 bases). This CDR3 spans 16 amino acids. V was trimmed by 1 base and J by 5 bases, leaving 19 bases between them. The germline gives CDR1 SGDLS, CDR2 YYNGEE. The CDR3: CASSVLGTASPHEQYF. The CDR3 DNA follows: TGTGCCAGCAGCGTATTGGGTACGGCTAGCCCCCACGAGCAGTACTTC. The full variable domain, its missing parts supplied by reference TRBV9 and TRBJ2-7, is DSGVTQTPKHLITATGQRVTLRCSPRSGDLSVYWYQQSLDQGLQFLIQYYNGEERAKGNILERFSAQQFPDLHSELNLSSLELGDSALYFCASSVLGTASPHEQYFGPGTRLTVT.

This chain joins TRBV29-1 and TRBJ2-5; D call uncertain. V lost 5 bases and J lost 1, with 11 bases in between. Germline V gives CDR1 SQVTM, CDR2 ANQGSEA. The CDR3 length is 13 residues. For the CDR3, the DNA is TGCAGCGTTTCACAGAATCTCCAAGAGACCCAGTACTTC. As protein: CSVSQNLQETQYF.

Remarks on this clonotype: A much larger clone differs by one base, so this may be a read error. The V and J genes are TRBV20-1 and TRBJ2-2, with D tentatively TRBD2 (5 bases). Trimming took 0 bases from V and 3 from J, leaving 11 bases between them. The germline V gene has CDR1 DFQATT and CDR2 SNEGSKA (reference sequence). The length of the CDR3 is 15 residues. The CDR3 is CSAREEEGDTGELFF. The CDR3 DNA is TGCAGTGCTAGAGAGGAAGAGGGCGACACCGGGGAGCTGTTTTTT.

The rearrangement uses TRBV2 and TRBJ1-1; no clear D gene. The V gene lost 5 bases and the J gene lost 2 bases, with 12 bases spanning the gap. Per the germline V gene, CDR1 is SNHLY and CDR2 is FYNNEI. This CDR3 is 14 amino acids long. The chain's CDR3 is CASSTEGRNTEAFF. In DNA, the CDR3 is TGTGCCAGCAGTACGGAGGGCCGCAACACTGAAGCTTTCTTT.

CDR3 protein: CASTGYAGANVLTF. CDR3 nucleotide sequence: TGTGCCAGCACGGGGTATGCTGGGGCCAACGTCCTGACTTTC. The chain employs TRBV25-1 and TRBJ2-6; TRBD2 might be the D (5 bases). CDR3 length equals 14 residues. V lost 7 bases to trimming and J lost 2 bases, with 9 bases between them. CDR1 is MGHDK and CDR2 is SYGVNS in the germline V gene.

As regards this clonotype: With a much larger clone just one base away, this may be a read error. V is TRBV28 and J is TRBJ2-1; D is possibly TRBD1 (6 bases). The CDR3 loop spans 16 amino acids. Germline CDR1 MDHEN, CDR2 SYDVKM. V gave up 6 bases and J gave up 1 base, with 16 bases separating them. CDR3 sequence (DNA): TGTGCCAGCAGGCTAAGGACAACAGGGTCCTACAATGAGCAGTTCTTC. Translation: CASRLRTTGSYNEQFF.

The chain links TRBV24-1 to TRBJ1-3; 10 bases are shared with TRBD1. Germline V lookup: CDR1 KGHDR, CDR2 SFDVKD. CDR3 size: 16 residues. The V and J ends lost 4 bases and 2 bases, in that order; junction bases with no gene match: 4. For the CDR3, the DNA is TGTGCCACCAGTGACTCCGGGACAGGGGCTGGAAACACCATATATTTT. Its protein product is CATSDSGTGAGNTIYF.

This chain joins TRBV19 and TRBJ1-1; 9 positions match TRBD1. The germline CDR1 and CDR2 sequences are LNHDA and SQIVND (reference sequence). This CDR3 spans 15 amino acids. The V segment lost 5 bases and the J segment 5 bases; nucleotides outside the gene matches: 9. For the CDR3, the DNA is TGTGCCAGTAGTCTAACGACAGGGGGGGTTACTGAAGCTTTCTTT. Translation: CASSLTTGGVTEAFF.

This clonotype was seen many times. This rearrangement joins TRBV6-1 to TRBJ2-5, with D unclear. The V gene lost 1 base and the J gene lost 4 bases, with 10 bases spanning the gap. Germline V CDR1 and CDR2: MNHNS, SASEGT. The CDR3 spans 14 residues. The CDR3 loop is CASSEVQFGETQYF. In DNA form, the CDR3 reads TGTGCCAGCAGTGAAGTACAGTTTGGAGAGACCCAGTACTTC.

The chain joins TRBV20-1 to TRBJ1-1; D not certain. CDR3 length equals 12 residues. The V gene's germline CDR1 is DFQATT and CDR2 SNEGSKA (reference sequence). V lost 5 bases and J 11 bases, leaving 18 bases between the germline ends. CDR3 DNA: TGCAGTGCTGACCCGGGCTCGGCGGGGGCTTTCTTT. The encoded protein is CSADPGSAGAFF.

The CDR3 loop is CATSAPLEGAAYEQYF. Here the CDR3 DNA reads TGTGCCACCAGTGCTCCTCTAGAGGGGGCGGCCTACGAGCAGTACTTC. V is TRBV24-1 and J is TRBJ2-7, with 7 bases matching TRBD1. The V and J ends lost 5 bases and 2 bases, in that order; junction bases with no gene match: 11. CDR3 size: 16 residues. Germline V gives CDR1 KGHDR, CDR2 SFDVKD.

This clonotype was counted ten times or more. The V and J genes are TRBV3-1 and TRBJ2-7; D might be TRBD1 or TRBD2, each matching 5 bases. Deletions cut 5 bases from V and 2 bases from J, with 13 bases between. CDR1 and CDR2 (germline): LGHDT, YNNKEL (reference sequence). This CDR3 region has 14 residues. As DNA, the CDR3 is TGTGCCAGCAGCTCCCCCCGAGGGGCCTACGAGCAGTACTTC. Amino acid sequence: CASSSPRGAYEQYF.

The chain carries TRBV2 and TRBJ1-2; D gene unclear. Trimming removed 3 bases from V and 7 bases from J, with 12 bases in between. The CDR3 consists of 13 residues. Germline loops: CDR1 SNHLY, CDR2 FYNNEI. CDR3 sequence reads: CASSESGWAGYTF. The DNA for the CDR3 is TGTGCCAGCAGTGAGAGTGGGTGGGCTGGCTACACCTTC.

This clonotype was recorded many times. V usage is TRBV11-2 and J usage is TRBJ2-7; a weak D match, TRBD1 (6 bases). CDR1 is SGHAT and CDR2 is FQNNGV in the germline V gene. CDR3 length: 16 amino acids. V was pared by 5 bases and J by 7 bases, with 24 bases between. CDR3 amino acids: CASSPTPGTPPLEQYF. CDR3 nucleotides: TGTGCCAGCAGCCCAACCCCCGGGACACCCCCGTTGGAGCAGTACTTC.

The chain links TRBV15 to TRBJ2-1; D not resolved. The CDR3 spans 14 residues. V dropped 8 bases and J dropped 0 bases, with 11 bases sitting between them. The V gene's germline CDR1 is LNHNV and CDR2 YYDKDF (reference sequence). In nucleotides, the CDR3 is TGTGCCACCGATAGGACGAGCTCCTACAATGAGCAGTTCTTC. It codes for CATDRTSSYNEQFF.

The chain combines TRBV20-1 with TRBJ1-5; 7 nucleotides agree with TRBD1. The trim removed 4 bases at V and 3 bases at J, leaving 9 bases unmatched. CDR1 and CDR2 from the germline V gene are DFQATT and SNEGSKA (reference sequence). CDR3 length: 15 residues. The CDR3 DNA reads TGCAGTGCTATTAGACAGGGCGGTAACAATCAGCCCCAGCATTTT. Protein sequence: CSAIRQGGNNQPQHF.

This clonotype was seen ten or more times. This chain links TRBV12-3 or TRBV12-4 with TRBJ1-1; D remains ambiguous. The V and J ends lost 4 bases and 1 base respectively, with 13 bases between them. The CDR3 contains 15 residues. This CDR3 is CASSSSNIWNTEAFF. In DNA form, the CDR3 reads TGTGCCAGCAGTTCCTCTAATATCTGGAACACTGAAGCTTTCTTT.

The chain employs TRBV2 and TRBJ2-5, with 12 bases fitting TRBD2. The DNA end favors TRBJ2-1, so the J call may be wrong. CDR1 is SNHLY and CDR2 is FYNNEI in the germline V gene. This CDR3 is built from 15 residues. CDR3 sequence: CASKRLAGGHNEQFF. Here the CDR3 DNA reads TGTGCCAGCAAACGCCTAGCGGGGGGGCACAATGAGCAGTTCTTC.

This clonotype was observed many times. The rearrangement uses TRBV6-1 and TRBJ2-1; 9 bases map to TRBD1. CDR1 is MNHNS and CDR2 is SASEGT in the germline V gene. V was pared by 7 bases and J by 0 bases, with 4 bases of the junction left unmatched. This CDR3 contains 15 residues. The CDR3 spells CASNPTGGSYNEQFF. CDR3 nucleotides: TGTGCCAGCAATCCGACAGGGGGCTCCTACAATGAGCAGTTCTTC.

The chain links TRBV7-9 to TRBJ1-2, with 7 bases identical to TRBD1. The CDR3 spans 13 residues. Trimming took 6 bases from V and 2 from J; bases not matched to a gene: 3. In germline, CDR1 is SEHNR, CDR2 FQNEAQ (reference sequence). The chain's CDR3 is CASRQGQNYGYTF. Here the CDR3 DNA reads TGTGCCAGCAGGCAGGGACAGAACTATGGCTACACCTTC.

J is TRBJ2-7 and V is TRBV4-2; no clear D. In germline, CDR1 is LGHNA, CDR2 YNFKEQ. The ends were cut back, 0 bases at V and 5 bases at J, with 5 bases in the middle. The CDR3 is made up of 12 amino acids. The CDR3 here is CASSQDDNEQYF. CDR3 nucleotides: TGTGCCAGCAGCCAAGACGACAACGAGCAGTACTTC.

This clonotype was observed once. This chain links TRBV20-1 with TRBJ2-2; D perhaps matches TRBD1 (5 bases). Trimming left V 5 bases short and J 5 bases short, with 6 bases between. CDR1 and CDR2 (germline): DFQATT, SNEGSKA (reference sequence). This CDR3 is 11 amino acids long. CDR3 sequence reads: CSAYRTGELFF. CDR3 nucleotide sequence: TGCAGTGCTTACAGGACCGGGGAGCTGTTTTTT.

The chain couples TRBV25-1 to TRBJ1-2, with D unclear. The V gene lost 3 bases and the J gene lost 6 bases, with 11 bases spanning the gap. CDR1 and CDR2 from the germline V gene are MGHDK and SYGVNS. CDR3 length equals 13 residues. In DNA, the CDR3 is TGTGCCAGCAGTGACGGAATGTTGGATGGCTACACCTTC. Protein: CASSDGMLDGYTF.

The chain has TRBV29-1 and TRBJ2-6; no reliable D call. The CDR3 totals 14 residues. With 6 bases removed from V and 0 bases from J, the gap between germline ends came to 9 bases. Germline assignment: CDR1 SQVTM and CDR2 ANQGSEA. CDR3 bases: TGCAGCGTCCAAACGGGCTCTGGGGCCAACGTCCTGACTTTC. Translating it yields CSVQTGSGANVLTF.

The chain employs TRBV2 and TRBJ2-3; no clear D gene. Germline-derived CDR1 and CDR2 are SNHLY and FYNNEI. With 8 bases removed from V and 2 bases from J, the gap between germline ends came to 11 bases. The CDR3 extends over 13 amino acids. This CDR3 is CASGRFFTDTQYF. DNA for the CDR3: TGTGCCAGCGGCAGATTCTTCACAGATACGCAGTATTTT.

Regarding this clonotype: A read error may account for a junction end that differs from germline. This rearrangement joins TRBV29-1 to TRBJ2-7, with TRBD1 matching 9 bases. The CDR3 totals 15 residues. CDR1 is SQVTM and CDR2 is ANQGSEA in the germline V gene. The CDR3 coding sequence is TGCAGCGCAGTCCGACAGGGGGAATATGGCTACGAGCGGTACTTC. This sequence encodes CSAVRQGEYGYERYF.

This clonotype appeared a few times. The chain joins TRBV7-8 to TRBJ1-2; TRBD1 agrees at 9 bases. Germline V gives CDR1 SGHVS, CDR2 FQNEAQ. The CDR3 runs 15 residues. V gave up 4 bases and J gave up 4 bases; unmatched junction bases: 7. CDR3 DNA: TGTGCCAGCAGCTACGGACAGGGGAGGGGCTATGGCTACACCTTC. This encodes CASSYGQGRGYGYTF.